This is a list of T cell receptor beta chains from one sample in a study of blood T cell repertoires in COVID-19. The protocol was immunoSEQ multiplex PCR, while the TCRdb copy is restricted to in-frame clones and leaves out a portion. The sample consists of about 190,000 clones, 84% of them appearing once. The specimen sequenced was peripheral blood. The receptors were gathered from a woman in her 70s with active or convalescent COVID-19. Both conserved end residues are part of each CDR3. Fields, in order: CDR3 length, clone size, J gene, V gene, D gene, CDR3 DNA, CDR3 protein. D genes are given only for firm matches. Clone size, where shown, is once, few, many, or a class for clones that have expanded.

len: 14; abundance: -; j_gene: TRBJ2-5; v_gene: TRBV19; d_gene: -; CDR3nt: TGTGCCAGTAGTAGGGGCAGGGTCGGGGAGACCCAGTACTTC; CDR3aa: CASSRGRVGETQYF
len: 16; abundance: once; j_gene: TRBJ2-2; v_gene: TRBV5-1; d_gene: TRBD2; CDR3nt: TGCGCCAGCAGCTCCTCTCGGGGGGGGGCCGCTGGGGAGCTGTTTTTT; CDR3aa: CASSSSRGGAAGELFF
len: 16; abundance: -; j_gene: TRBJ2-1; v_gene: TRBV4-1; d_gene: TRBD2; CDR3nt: TGCGCCAGCAGCCATACGGGACTAGCGGTAAAGGGGGAGCAGTTCTTC; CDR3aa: CASSHTGLAVKGEQFF
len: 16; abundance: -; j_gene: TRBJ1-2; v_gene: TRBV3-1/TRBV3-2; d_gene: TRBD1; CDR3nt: TGTGCCAGCAGCCGCCTCGGGGACAGGGAGTTATATGGCTACACCTTC; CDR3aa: CASSRLGDRELYGYTF
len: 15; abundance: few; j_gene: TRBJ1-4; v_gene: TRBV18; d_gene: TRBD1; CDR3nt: TGTGCCAGCTCCTCCCTGGGACAGATTGGAGAAAAACTGTTTTTT; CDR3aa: CASSSLGQIGEKLFF
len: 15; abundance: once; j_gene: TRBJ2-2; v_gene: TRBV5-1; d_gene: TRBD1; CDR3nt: TGCGCCAGCAGCTGGGACAGGGCGAACACCGGGGAGCTGTTTTTT; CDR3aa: CASSWDRANTGELFF
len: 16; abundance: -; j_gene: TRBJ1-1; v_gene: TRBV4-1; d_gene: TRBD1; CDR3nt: TGCGCCAGCAGCCAAGATCAGGGGGGCGTAGGCACTGAAGCTTTCTTT; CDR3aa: CASSQDQGGVGTEAFF
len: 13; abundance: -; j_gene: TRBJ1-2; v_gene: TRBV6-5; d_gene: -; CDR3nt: TGTGCCAGCAGCCGGGGGACTAACTATGGCTACACCTTC; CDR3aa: CASSRGTNYGYTF
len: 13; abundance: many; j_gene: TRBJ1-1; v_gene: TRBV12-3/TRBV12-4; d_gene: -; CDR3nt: TGTGCCAGCAGTTCGTCGGGACACCTTGAAGCTTTCTTT; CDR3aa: CASSSSGHLEAFF
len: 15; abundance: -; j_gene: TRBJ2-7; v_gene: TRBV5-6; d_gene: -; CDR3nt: TGTGCCAGCACCCCTAGGCCGGGGAGCGCCTACGAGCAGTACTTC; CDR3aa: CASTPRPGSAYEQYF
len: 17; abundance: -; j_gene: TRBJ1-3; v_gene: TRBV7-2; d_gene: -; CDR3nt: TGTGCCAGCAGCTTAGGGGCAGCGGGGCCTGGTGGAAACACCATATATTTT; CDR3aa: CASSLGAAGPGGNTIYF
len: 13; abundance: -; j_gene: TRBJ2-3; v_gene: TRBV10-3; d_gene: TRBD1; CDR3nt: TGTGCCATCAGCCGGGACAGTTACGATACGCAGTATTTT; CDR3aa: CAISRDSYDTQYF
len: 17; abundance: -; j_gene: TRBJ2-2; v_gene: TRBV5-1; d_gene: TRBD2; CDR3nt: TGCGCCAGCAGCTTGGTGCCTAGCGGGATGAACACCGGGGAGCTGTTTTTT; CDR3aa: CASSLVPSGMNTGELFF
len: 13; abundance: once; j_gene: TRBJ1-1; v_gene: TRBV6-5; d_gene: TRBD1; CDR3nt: TGTGCCAGCATCCACGACAGGGGAACTGAAGCTTTCTTT; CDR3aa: CASIHDRGTEAFF
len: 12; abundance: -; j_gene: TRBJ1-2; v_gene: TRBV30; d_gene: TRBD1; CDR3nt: TGTGCCGGTAGAACAGGGGGCCATGGCTACACCTTC; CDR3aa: CAGRTGGHGYTF
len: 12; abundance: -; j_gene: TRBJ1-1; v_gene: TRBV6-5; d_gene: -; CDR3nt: TGTGCCAGCAGTCGGACTAGCTCTGAAGCTTTCTTT; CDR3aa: CASSRTSSEAFF
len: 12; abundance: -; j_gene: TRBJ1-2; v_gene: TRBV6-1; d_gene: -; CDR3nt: TGTGCCAGCAGTGAAGTTAGTGTGGGCTACACCTTC; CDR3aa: CASSEVSVGYTF
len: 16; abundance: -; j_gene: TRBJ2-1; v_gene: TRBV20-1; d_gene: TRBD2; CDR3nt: TGCAGTGCTAGTCGGACTAGCGGGCCCTCCTACAATGAGCAGTTCTTC; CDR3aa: CSASRTSGPSYNEQFF
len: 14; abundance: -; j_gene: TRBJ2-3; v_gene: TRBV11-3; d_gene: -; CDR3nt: TGTGCCAGCAGCTTCAACAGGGACACAGATACGCAGTATTTT; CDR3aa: CASSFNRDTDTQYF
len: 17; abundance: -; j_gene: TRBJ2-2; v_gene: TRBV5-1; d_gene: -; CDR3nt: TGCGCCAGCAGCTCCCCCGCCCTAGCAGCGAACACCGGGGAGCTGTTTTTT; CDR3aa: CASSSPALAANTGELFF
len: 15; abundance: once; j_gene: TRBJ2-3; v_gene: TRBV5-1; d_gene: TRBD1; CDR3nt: TGCGCCAGCAGCTTGGTCGGACAGGGAATTGATACGCAGTATTTT; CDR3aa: CASSLVGQGIDTQYF
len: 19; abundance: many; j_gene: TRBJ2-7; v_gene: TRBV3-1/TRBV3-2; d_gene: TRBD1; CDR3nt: TGTGCCAGCAGCCAAGATATGGGACAGGGGCCTCTGTGGACGTACGAGCAGTACTTC; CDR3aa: CASSQDMGQGPLWTYEQYF
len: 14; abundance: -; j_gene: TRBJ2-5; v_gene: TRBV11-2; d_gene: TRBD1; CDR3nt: TGTGCCAGCAGCCTGTGGACAGGCCAAGAGACCCAGTACTTC; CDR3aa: CASSLWTGQETQYF
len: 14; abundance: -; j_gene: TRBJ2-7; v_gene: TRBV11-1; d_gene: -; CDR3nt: TGTGCCAGCAGCTTGGGGACTGGTGGGTACGAGCAGTACTTC; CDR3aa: CASSLGTGGYEQYF
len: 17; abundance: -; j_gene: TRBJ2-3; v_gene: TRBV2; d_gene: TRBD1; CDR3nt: TGTGCCAGCAGTGAAGGGCAGGGGGCTGGTTTCACAGATACGCAGTATTTT; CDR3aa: CASSEGQGAGFTDTQYF
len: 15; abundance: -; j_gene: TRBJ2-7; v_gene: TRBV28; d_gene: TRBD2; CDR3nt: TGTGCCAGCATGGGACTAGCGGGTAAGGACTACGAGCAGTACTTC; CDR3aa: CASMGLAGKDYEQYF
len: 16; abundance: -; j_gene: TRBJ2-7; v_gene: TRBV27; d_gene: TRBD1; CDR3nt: TGTGCCAGCAGTTTATTGCCCAACAGGGGAACGTACGAGCAGTACTTC; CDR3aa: CASSLLPNRGTYEQYF
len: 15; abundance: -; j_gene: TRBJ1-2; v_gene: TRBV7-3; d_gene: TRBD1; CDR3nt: TGTGCCAGCAGCCAAATGCAGGGGGCGGGCTATGGCTACACCTTC; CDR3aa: CASSQMQGAGYGYTF
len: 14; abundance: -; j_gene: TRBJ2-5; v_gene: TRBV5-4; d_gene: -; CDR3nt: TGTGCCAGCAGCCTCGGGAACTCACAAGAGACCCAGTACTTC; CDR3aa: CASSLGNSQETQYF
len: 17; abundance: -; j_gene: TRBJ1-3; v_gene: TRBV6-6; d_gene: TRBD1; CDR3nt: TGTGCCAGCAGTCGTGATCAGGGGGCTGCCTCTGGAAACACCATATATTTT; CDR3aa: CASSRDQGAASGNTIYF
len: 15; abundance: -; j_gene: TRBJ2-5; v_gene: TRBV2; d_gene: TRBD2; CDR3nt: TGTGCCAGCAGTGAGGGTCTAGCGGGACAAGAGACCCAGTACTTC; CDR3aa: CASSEGLAGQETQYF
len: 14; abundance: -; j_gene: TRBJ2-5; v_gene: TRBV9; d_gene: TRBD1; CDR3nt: TGTGCCAGCAGCGTGCGACAGGGGGAAGAGACCCAGTACTTC; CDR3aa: CASSVRQGEETQYF